A single sample is the source of the 30 T cell receptor beta chains below, sequenced in a study of cytomegalovirus exposure and HLA in healthy donors (dated by TCRdb to about 2017). Library construction relied on the immunoSEQ multiplex PCR assay. A mixture of 60 forward primers for TCR Vbeta segments and 13 reverse primers for TCR Jbeta segments was used in the multiplex PCR. Entries here come from immuneACCESS through TCRdb and include only in-frame sequences with V and J called. Some clones fail to appear in such tables; in the studies checked, an unresolved V gene covers under half of the shortfall, and the cause of the remainder is unknown. The sample has 80,000 or so clones on record, roughly 9.1% of them singletons. The top ten clones comprise more than 20% of the sample. The sample comprised PBMCs. These receptors all stem from a man in his sixties in good health and CMV-seropositive.

In its sample, this clone was seen a few times. The sample holds other DNA sequences that translate to the same CDR3. The chain is built from TRBV4-1 and TRBJ2-2, with TRBD2 matching 11 bases. Germline assignment: CDR1 MGHRA and CDR2 YSYEKL. The V and J ends lost 3 bases and 4 bases, in that order; junction bases with no gene match: 4. CDR3 length: 16 amino acids. CDR3 amino acids: CASSQTSGVATGELFF. The CDR3, as DNA: TGCGCCAGCAGCCAGACTAGCGGGGTCGCCACCGGGGAGCTGTTTTTT.

In its sample, this clone was seen a few times. A read error may account for a junction end that differs from germline. V is TRBV7-7 and J is TRBJ2-2, with TRBD2 identical over 7 bases. The CDR3 extends over 15 amino acids. Germline V CDR1 and CDR2: SSHAT, FNYEAQ (reference sequence). In nucleotides, the CDR3 is TGTGCTAGCAGCTTAGCGGGCCCGAACACCGGGGAGCTGTTTTTT. It yields the protein CASSLAGPNTGELFF.

V gene TRBV29-1 combines with J gene TRBJ1-5; 8 nucleotides match TRBD1. The CDR3 runs to 13 residues. Germline V gene lookup returns CDR1 SQVTM and CDR2 ANQGSEA. V gave up 7 bases and J gave up 7 bases; unmatched junction bases: 9. This CDR3 is CSAQDRANQPQHF. CDR3 nucleotides: TGCAGCGCTCAGGACAGGGCAAACCAGCCCCAGCATTTT.

The CDR3 sequence: CASSRGGPGELFF. CDR3 DNA sequence: TGTGCCAGCAGTCGCGGGGGGCCCGGGGAGCTGTTTTTT. The chain links TRBV7-9 to TRBJ2-2; 8 bases align to TRBD2. The CDR3 is 13 amino acids. Germline CDR1 and CDR2: SEHNR and FQNEAQ (reference sequence). V gave up 6 bases and J gave up 6 bases; unmatched junction bases: 3.

The J gene is TRBJ2-7, the V gene TRBV7-2; 8 nucleotides align to TRBD2. The junction had 5 bases not matched to a gene; V was cut back by 5 bases and J by 2 bases. Germline V CDR1 and CDR2: SGHTA, FQGNSA. The CDR3 totals 14 residues. DNA of the CDR3: TGTGCCAGCAGCGCTACTAGCGGCACCTACGAGCAGTACTTC. Translated: CASSATSGTYEQYF.

The chain joins TRBV7-9 to TRBJ2-5, with 13 bases fitting TRBD2. CDR3 length: 15 residues. Germline CDR1 SEHNR, CDR2 FQNEAQ (reference sequence). V lost 3 bases and J lost 4; bases outside the gene matches: 2. The CDR3 sequence: CASSFWTSGRETQYF. The CDR3, as DNA: TGTGCCAGCAGCTTCTGGACTAGCGGGAGAGAGACCCAGTACTTC. Full variable domain (rest looked up from reference TRBV7-9 and TRBJ2-5): DTGVSQNPRHKITKRGQNVTFRCDPISEHNRLYWYRQTLGQGPEFLTYFQNEAQLEKSRLLSDRFSAERPKGSFSTLEIQRTEQGDSAMYLCASSFWTSGRETQYFGPGTRLLVL.

This clone was recorded a few times. This chain links TRBV2 with TRBJ2-2; D may be TRBD1 (5 bases). The CDR3 is 15 amino acids. Germline lookup yields CDR1 SNHLY and CDR2 FYNNEI. V was trimmed by 5 bases and J by 3 bases, leaving 13 bases between them. CDR3 region: CASSFTGPDTGELFF. CDR3 coding DNA: TGTGCCAGCAGTTTCACAGGACCAGACACCGGGGAGCTGTTTTTT.

The chain couples TRBV14 to TRBJ2-5; TRBD1 matches 9 bases. V dropped 0 bases and J dropped 14; count of bases not matched to a gene: 4. From germline, CDR1 is SGHDN and CDR2 FVKESK. The CDR3 contains 12 residues. This CDR3 is CASSQDRTGVYF. CDR3 sequence (DNA): TGTGCCAGCAGCCAAGACCGGACAGGGGTTTACTTC.

This clone has a handful of counts. The chain uses TRBV10-3 and TRBJ1-1; the D gene is possibly TRBD1 (5 bases). Trimming took off 2 bases at V and 4 bases at J, with 8 bases between the two ends. CDR3 length equals 13 residues. Germline V gene data show CDR1 as ENHRY and CDR2 as SYGVKD. The CDR3 sequence is CAISEPGFTEAFF. The CDR3 bases are TGTGCCATCAGTGAGCCAGGGTTCACTGAAGCTTTCTTT.

The rearrangement uses TRBV11-2 and TRBJ2-1; D is ambiguous. Trimming left V 3 bases short and J 0 bases short, with 9 bases between. The CDR3 totals 15 residues. Germline assignment: CDR1 SGHAT and CDR2 FQNNGV. DNA for the CDR3: TGTGCCAGCAGCTTGACTCATAGCTCCTACAATGAGCAGTTCTTC. This gives the protein CASSLTHSSYNEQFF.

This clone occurred a few times. V and J are TRBV28 and TRBJ2-6; D is unresolved. This CDR3 contains 14 residues. In germline, CDR1 is MDHEN, CDR2 SYDVKM. V lost 3 bases and J 2 bases, leaving 5 bases between the germline ends. The CDR3: CASSFQAGANVLTF. CDR3 nucleotide sequence: TGTGCCAGCAGTTTCCAGGCTGGGGCCAACGTCCTGACTTTC.

The chain joins TRBV6-1 to TRBJ1-2; weak D call: TRBD1 (5 bases). Trimming removed 2 bases at V and 4 bases at J, with 26 bases between. CDR3 length: 19 residues. CDR1 and CDR2 (germline): MNHNS, SASEGT. The CDR3, as DNA: TGTGCCAGCAGTGAATCATTGGAGGGACTCTGGATGAGGGTCTATGGCTACACCTTC. Translation gives CASSESLEGLWMRVYGYTF.

This chain joins TRBV12-2 and TRBJ1-4; the DNA was not compared with TRBD1, the D call given in the table. TRBV12-2 is assigned pseudogene status. The CDR3 is made up of 15 amino acids. CDR3 amino acids: CASRLAGRACEKLFF. Written as DNA, the CDR3 is TGTGCAAGTCGCTTAGCGGGCAGGGCCTGTGAAAAACTGTTTTTT.

This clone has a handful of counts. The chain is built from TRBV15 and TRBJ2-3, with 14 bases fitting TRBD2. The CDR3 contains 17 residues. With 3 bases clipped from V and 5 bases from J, the junction kept 7 bases outside the gene matches. Germline V gives CDR1 LNHNV, CDR2 YYDKDF (reference sequence). CDR3 sequence (DNA): TGTGCCACCAGCAGGGGAGGGACTAGCGGGGGTCGAGATACGCAGTATTTT. Translating gives CATSRGGTSGGRDTQYF.

As for this clone: This specimen includes other DNA sequences encoding the same CDR3. The chain joins TRBV25-1 to TRBJ1-1, with 9 bases matching TRBD1. Germline loops: CDR1 MGHDK, CDR2 SYGVNS. J gave up 3 bases and V 5 bases, and 7 bases lay outside the gene matches. The CDR3 sequence is 15 residues long. The CDR3 reads CASSPPDRGDTEAFF. The DNA of the CDR3 is TGTGCCAGCAGTCCACCGGACAGGGGTGACACTGAAGCTTTCTTT. The variable domain in full, completed from reference TRBV25-1 and TRBJ1-1, reads EADIYQTPRYLVIGTGKKITLECSQTMGHDKMYWYQQDPGMELHLIHYSYGVNSTEKGDLSSESTVSRIRTEHFPLTLESARPSHTSQYLCASSPPDRGDTEAFFGQGTRLTVV.

This clone appeared a single time. V and J are TRBV9 and TRBJ2-3; no definite D call. This CDR3 spans 13 amino acids. V was cut by 2 bases and J by 0 bases, with 4 bases left in between. CDR1 is SGDLS, CDR2 YYNGEE, per germline. In DNA form, the CDR3 reads TGTGCCAGCAGCGTTAATAGCACAGATACGCAGTATTTT. Translation: CASSVNSTDTQYF. Variable domain in full (rest from reference TRBV9 and TRBJ2-3): DSGVTQTPKHLITATGQRVTLRCSPRSGDLSVYWYQQSLDQGLQFLIQYYNGEERAKGNILERFSAQQFPDLHSELNLSSLELGDSALYFCASSVNSTDTQYFGPGTRLTVL.

This clone was counted only a few times. The J gene is TRBJ2-4, the V gene TRBV5-6, with D possibly being TRBD2 (5 bases). The CDR3 covers 12 residues. Trimming took 4 bases from V and 6 from J, leaving 8 bases between them. Germline V gives CDR1 SGHDT, CDR2 YYEEEE. CDR3 DNA sequence: TGTGCCAGCAGCGCCGGGATAAACATTCAGTACTTC. This sequence encodes CASSAGINIQYF.

This clone was seen more than once but under ten times. V usage is TRBV6-1 and J usage is TRBJ1-1; 8 bases are shared with TRBD1. With 6 bases clipped from V and 11 bases from J, the junction kept 8 bases outside the gene matches. This CDR3 has 12 residues. From germline, CDR1 is MNHNS and CDR2 SASEGT. CDR3 sequence (DNA): TGTGCCAGCAGCCGGACAGGGAACCCGGCTTTCTTT. Translation gives CASSRTGNPAFF.

The chain uses TRBV27 and TRBJ2-7; 7 bases are shared with TRBD2. CDR3 length: 18 amino acids. The J segment lost 3 bases and the V segment lost 6 bases, leaving 20 bases of the junction unmatched. CDR1 and CDR2 from the germline V gene are MNHEY and SMNVEV (reference sequence). The CDR3 is CASSLRRYKRDSHYEQYF. The CDR3 region has the DNA TGTGCCAGCAGCCTCAGGAGATACAAGCGGGACTCGCACTACGAGCAGTACTTC.

This clone came up a few times. This chain joins TRBV6-1 and TRBJ2-1, with D perhaps matching TRBD2 (6 bases). The ends were cut back, 4 bases at V and 9 bases at J, with 22 bases in the middle. This CDR3 spans 16 amino acids. Per the germline V gene, CDR1 is MNHNS and CDR2 is SASEGT. CDR3 nucleotides: TGTGCCAGCAGTGGTGGCGGGGTGGGCTTGGTGGGTGAGCAGTTCTTC. This codes for CASSGGGVGLVGEQFF.

This clone came up a few times. The DNA for the CDR3 is TGTGCCAGCAGCCAAGGACTAGCGGGGGGTAGCGAGACCCAGTACTTC. Protein sequence: CASSQGLAGGSETQYF. The V call is TRBV11-3, the J call TRBJ2-5; 14 positions match TRBD2. J gave up 5 bases and V 5 bases, and 7 bases lay outside the gene matches. This CDR3 is 16 amino acids long. CDR1 and CDR2 (germline): SGHNT, YENEEA. The variable domain in full, completed from reference TRBV11-3 and TRBJ2-5, reads EAGVVQSPRYKIIEKKQPVAFWCNPISGHNTLYWYLQNLGQGPELLIRYENEEAVDDSQLPKDRFSAERLKGVDSTLKIQPAELGDSAVYLCASSQGLAGGSETQYFGPGTRLLVL.

This clone has just a few counts. The V gene is TRBV14, the J gene TRBJ2-7, with 8 bases that match TRBD1. The CDR3 contains 14 residues. Germline V gives CDR1 SGHDN, CDR2 FVKESK. Trimming took 4 bases from V and 6 from J; bases not matched to a gene: 8. CDR3 loop: CASSRQGWRGEQYF. The CDR3 DNA sequence: TGTGCCAGCAGCCGACAGGGGTGGCGGGGCGAGCAGTACTTC. The full variable domain, rest sourced from reference TRBV14 and TRBJ2-7, is EAGVTQFPSHSVIEKGQTVTLRCDPISGHDNLYWYRRVMGKEIKFLLHFVKESKQDESGMPNNRFLAERTGGTYSTLKVQPAELEDSGVYFCASSRQGWRGEQYFGPGTRLTVT.

The chain links TRBV30 to TRBJ1-5, with no clear D. The CDR3 is 14 amino acids. Trimming stripped 1 base from V and 2 bases from J, with 9 bases between. Germline CDR1 reads GTSNPN; CDR2 reads SVGIG (reference sequence). CDR3 protein: CAWSAGFGNQPQHF. CDR3 in DNA: TGTGCCTGGAGTGCCGGGTTTGGCAATCAGCCCCAGCATTTT.

The chain links TRBV4-1 to TRBJ1-1; maybe TRBD1 (6 bases). This CDR3 is built from 15 residues. V was pared by 5 bases and J by 2 bases, with 15 bases between. CDR1 MGHRA and CDR2 YSYEKL come from the germline V gene. CDR3 DNA: TGCGCCAGCAGCGTGGCTTCACAGGGAAACACTGAAGCTTTCTTT. Translated: CASSVASQGNTEAFF.

The genes are TRBV11-3 and TRBJ2-1, with TRBD1 as a possible D gene (6 bases). Per the germline V gene, CDR1 is SGHNT and CDR2 is YENEEA. The CDR3 totals 16 residues. V lost 1 base and J 8 bases, leaving 18 bases between the germline ends. The DNA for the CDR3 is TGTGCCAGCAGCTTAGGGGGGCCACCTTTCGGCGATGAGCAGTTCTTC. Translating gives CASSLGGPPFGDEQFF.

A few counts support this clone. The chain recombines TRBV10-2 with TRBJ2-1; perhaps TRBD1 as D (6 bases). Germline V CDR1 and CDR2: WSHSY, SAAADI. Trimming cost V 7 bases and J 4 bases, with 8 bases left between them. This CDR3 comprises 12 residues. The CDR3 region is CASTDRYNEQFF. CDR3 in DNA: TGCGCCAGCACTGACAGGTACAATGAGCAGTTCTTC.

This clone was recorded many times. The genes are TRBV29-1 and TRBJ2-1; 8 bases map to TRBD2. With 4 bases clipped from V and 5 bases from J, the junction kept 7 bases outside the gene matches. Germline lookup yields CDR1 SQVTM and CDR2 ANQGSEA. The CDR3 is 14 amino acids. CDR3 residues: CSVVPSGSDNEQFF. In DNA form, the CDR3 reads TGCAGCGTTGTCCCCAGCGGGAGTGACAATGAGCAGTTCTTC.

The rearrangement joins TRBV2 to TRBJ2-3; 14 bases map to TRBD2. Germline trimming cut 8 bases from V and 11 bases from J; bases unmatched to any gene: 9. Germline CDR1 is SNHLY and CDR2 is FYNNEI. The CDR3 extends over 14 amino acids. CDR3 sequence: CASQTSGGDRVQYF. The DNA for the CDR3 is TGTGCCAGCCAGACTAGCGGGGGGGATCGGGTGCAGTATTTT.

In its sample, this clone was seen once. The chain uses TRBV5-1 and TRBJ2-5, with 9 nucleotides matching TRBD1. Germline values: CDR1 SGHRS, CDR2 YFSETQ. The V gene end was trimmed by 4 bases and the J gene end by 5 bases; junction bases not matched to a gene: 9. CDR3 length equals 15 residues. The CDR3 reads CASSLSGTGRETQYF. As DNA, the CDR3 is TGCGCCAGCAGCCTGTCCGGGACAGGGAGGGAGACCCAGTACTTC.

CDR3 region: CASSIPSGGAGETQYF. The CDR3 DNA follows: TGTGCCAGCAGTATCCCTAGCGGGGGGGCCGGGGAGACCCAGTACTTC. This chain links TRBV28 with TRBJ2-5; 12 nucleotides match TRBD2. The CDR3 extends over 16 amino acids. Germline V lookup: CDR1 MDHEN, CDR2 SYDVKM. The V gene end was trimmed by 5 bases and the J gene end by 5 bases; junction bases not matched to a gene: 9.